Following are 23 T cell receptor beta chains from one sample sequenced in a study of tumor-infiltrating lymphocytes in primary liver carcinoma. Making TCR beta cDNA involved approximately 480 ng total RNA and a constant-region primer. Libraries for TCR beta were built through three nested multiplex PCR rounds, which together made up a slightly modified ARM-PCR procedure. The two initial PCR rounds, nine to eleven cycles each, used TRBV1-TRBV30 forward and C-beta reverse primers. A single record per CDR3 protein comes from TCRdb applying MiXCR to the multiplex PCR reads. The sample records approximately 79,000 distinct CDR3 sequences, almost 70% being singletons. Unsorted bulk tissue (roughly 17-33 mg) underwent RNA and DNA co-extraction. The sequencing sample was made of liver tumor tissue from sampling region 4. Described subset: tumor region T4, right-lateral pole. These receptors all stem from a man in his forties with primary liver carcinoma and hepatitis B virus infection.

Worth noting for this clonotype: A much larger clone sits a single nucleotide away, making a read error possible. The chain couples TRBV20-1 to TRBJ1-4, with 7 bases lining up with TRBD1. Germline V lookup: CDR1 DFQATT, CDR2 SNEGSKA (reference sequence). The trim removed 4 bases at V and 4 bases at J, leaving 9 bases unmatched. The length of the CDR3 is 15 residues. CDR3: CSAIDGGTVNEKLFF. CDR3 nucleotide sequence: TGCAGTGCTATAGATGGGGGGACAGTTAATGAAAAACTGTTTTTT.

This clonotype was counted only a few times. The rearrangement joins TRBV24-1 to TRBJ2-3, with TRBD1 identical over 9 bases. The CDR3 runs 20 residues. CDR1 and CDR2 (germline): KGHDR, SFDVKD. Trimming at V came to 5 bases and at J to 3 bases, leaving 20 bases not matched to a gene. CDR3 amino acids: CATSASSPGTGPYETDTQYF. As DNA, the CDR3 is TGTGCCACCAGTGCCTCATCGCCCGGGACAGGGCCCTATGAGACAGATACGCAGTATTTT.

About this clonotype itself: A much more abundant neighbour one base away suggests this may be a read error. The chain joins TRBV5-1 to TRBJ2-3; D unclear. Germline loops: CDR1 SGHRS, CDR2 YFSETQ. The CDR3 totals 12 residues. The CDR3, as DNA: TGCACCAGCAGCTTGGCCGGCGATACGCAGTATTTT. It is translated as CTSSLAGDTQYF.

Comment on this clonotype: The germline gene is not matched at one end of the junction; a read error may be the cause. This chain links TRBV6-6 with TRBJ2-1; TRBD2 agrees at 10 bases. Germline CDR1 is MNHNY and CDR2 is SVGAGI (reference sequence). This CDR3 is built from 16 residues. The CDR3 loop is CARSYGASGSGNKQFF. In nucleotides, the CDR3 is TGTGCCAGAAGTTACGGGGCTAGCGGGAGTGGCAATAAGCAGTTCTTC.

Note on this clonotype: Its ends do not fully match the called genes, so a read error is possible. V and J are TRBV29-1 and TRBJ2-3; 10 bases fit TRBD2. Per germline, CDR1 SQVTM and CDR2 ANQGSEA. CDR3 length: 18 residues. CDR3 nucleotide sequence: TGCAGCGCTGAATGGTCGAGACCGACTAGCGGGCTCACAGATACGCAGTATTTT. As protein: CSAEWSRPTSGLTDTQYF.

As concerns this clonotype: A much larger clone lies one base from this, so it may be a read error. The genes are TRBV12-3 or TRBV12-4 and TRBJ2-7; D may be TRBD1 or TRBD2 (5 bases each). There are 15 residues in the CDR3. Trimming took off 3 bases at V and 3 bases at J, with 15 bases between the two ends. CDR3 DNA: TGTGCCAGCAGTTTTACCGGGACCTCACTCTACGAGCAGTACTTC. This codes for CASSFTGTSLYEQYF.

As regards this clonotype: A single base separates this from a much larger clone, so it may be a read error. This chain links TRBV4-1 with TRBJ2-2, with D maybe TRBD2 (6 bases). This CDR3 is 15 amino acids long. Trimming pared 2 bases from V and 7 bases from J, leaving 14 bases between. Looked up from germline, CDR1 is MGHRA and CDR2 is YSYEKL. CDR3 residues: CASSQWFGGFGELFF. The CDR3 coding sequence is TGCGCCAGCAGCCAATGGTTTGGGGGGTTCGGGGAGCTGTTTTTT.

Ten or more counts support this clonotype. The chain has TRBV29-1 and TRBJ2-1; 8 positions match TRBD2. Per the germline V gene, CDR1 is SQVTM and CDR2 is ANQGSEA. V shed 3 bases, J shed 3 bases, and the junction held 1 base outside the gene matches. The CDR3 is 13 residues long. The CDR3 here is CSVEGTSYNEQFF. The CDR3 DNA follows: TGCAGCGTTGAGGGGACTAGCTACAATGAGCAGTTCTTC.

As regards this clonotype: One end of the junction varies from germline; a read error may be responsible. The chain is built from TRBV5-4 and TRBJ2-6; possible D gene TRBD1, 6 bases. There are 15 residues in the CDR3. Germline V gene lookup returns CDR1 SGHNT and CDR2 YYREEE (reference sequence). As DNA, the CDR3 is TGTGCCAGCAGCAGGGACAACTCTGGGGTCAACGTCCAGACTTTC. Encoded protein: CASSRDNSGVNVQTF.

As regards this clonotype: This may be a read error, as it is one base from a much larger clone. The chain carries TRBV5-4 and TRBJ2-2; 9 bases are shared with TRBD2. V dropped 6 bases and J dropped 5; count of bases not matched to a gene: 5. Germline assignment: CDR1 SGHNT and CDR2 YYREEE (reference sequence). The CDR3 has 14 residues. The CDR3 region has the DNA TGTGCCAGCAACTTAACTAGCGGGACCGGGGAGCTGTTTTTT. Protein sequence: CASNLTSGTGELFF. Using reference TRBV5-4 and TRBJ2-2 for the parts outside the CDR3, the full variable domain is ETGVTQSPTHLIKTRGQQVTLRCSSQSGHNTVSWYQQALGQGPQFIFQYYREEENGRGNFPPRFSGLQFPNYSSELNVNALELDDSALYLCASNLTSGTGELFFGEGSRLTVL.

Concerning this clonotype: The missing conserved phenylalanine or tryptophan at the end of this CDR3 makes a read error likely. The chain recombines TRBV7-9 with TRBJ2-2; 9 bases match TRBD1. The V and J ends lost 5 bases and 7 bases, in that order; junction bases with no gene match: 8. This CDR3 is 15 amino acids long. Germline V lookup: CDR1 SEHNR, CDR2 FQNEAQ (reference sequence). The CDR3 protein is CASSVGQGRVGELFS. The CDR3 bases are TGTGCCAGCAGCGTGGGACAGGGTCGGGTCGGGGAGCTGTTTTCT.

Only a few counts were recorded for this clonotype. The chain employs TRBV28 and TRBJ2-7; D is unclear. Germline CDR1 reads MDHEN; CDR2 reads SYDVKM. The CDR3 sequence is 14 residues long. V was trimmed by 5 bases and J by 6 bases, leaving 17 bases between them. Here the CDR3 reads CASSPTQLPGEQYF. Here the CDR3 DNA reads TGTGCCAGCAGTCCGACACAACTACCGGGCGAGCAGTACTTC.

With regard to this clonotype: The junction shows a germline mismatch at one end, possibly a read error. The V gene is TRBV10-3, the J gene TRBJ2-5; unclear D gene. This CDR3 contains 12 residues. Per the germline V gene, CDR1 is ENHRY and CDR2 is SYGVKD. CDR3 nucleotides: TGTACCATCAGTGAGCGCGTGGAGACCCAGTACTTC. Translating gives CTISERVETQYF.

Many counts were recorded for this clonotype. The chain uses TRBV30 and TRBJ2-1, with 7 bases matching TRBD2. J lost 2 bases, V lost 4 bases, and 5 bases had no gene match. The CDR3 loop spans 14 amino acids. Per germline, CDR1 GTSNPN and CDR2 SVGIG (reference sequence). In DNA, the CDR3 is TGTGCCTGGACGCGGGAGTTCCCCTACAATGAGCAGTTCTTC. Residues: CAWTREFPYNEQFF.

Many counts were recorded for this clonotype. The rearrangement uses TRBV10-3 and TRBJ2-3; 11 bases are shared with TRBD1. The germline V gene has CDR1 ENHRY and CDR2 SYGVKD. CDR3 length equals 17 residues. V shed 6 bases and J 6 bases; nucleotides not matched to a gene: 14. CDR3 residues: CAIRRTAGQGAGDTQYF. CDR3 in DNA: TGTGCCATCAGACGCACTGCCGGACAGGGGGCAGGGGATACGCAGTATTTT.

The chain joins TRBV10-3 to TRBJ2-5; perhaps TRBD1 as D (6 bases). The ends were cut back, 0 bases at V and 1 base at J, with 6 bases in the middle. Germline-derived CDR1 and CDR2 are ENHRY and SYGVKD. CDR3 length: 14 amino acids. The CDR3 sequence is CAISESGAQETQYF. The CDR3 bases are TGTGCCATCAGTGAGTCGGGGGCCCAAGAGACCCAGTACTTC.

As for this clonotype: The conserved final phenylalanine or tryptophan is absent from the CDR3, which likely points to a read error. The chain couples TRBV11-1 to TRBJ2-3; 8 bases line up with TRBD2. The CDR3 is made up of 16 amino acids. The germline gives CDR1 SGHAT, CDR2 FQDESV (reference sequence). Written as DNA, the CDR3 is TGTGTCAGCAGCCTCGGGACTAGGACACAAACAGATACGCAGTATTCT. Translated, it gives CVSSLGTRTQTDTQYS.

Worth noting for this clonotype: It is likely a read error, because the conserved phenylalanine at the end of the CDR3 is missing. This chain joins TRBV2 and TRBJ2-7; no clear D gene. Trimming removed 4 bases at V and 3 bases at J, with 10 bases between. CDR1 SNHLY and CDR2 FYNNEI come from the germline V gene. The CDR3 length is 13 residues. CDR3 protein: CASSAVLFYEQYS. CDR3 in DNA: TGTGCCAGCAGTGCGGTCCTCTTCTACGAGCAGTACTCC.

This sequence joins TRBV12-3 or TRBV12-4 and TRBJ2-1; 12 nucleotides align to TRBD2. V shed 8 bases, J shed 7 bases, and the junction held 9 bases outside the gene matches. The CDR3 covers 15 residues. This chain's CDR3 is CASGRRGTSGNEQFF. The CDR3 DNA sequence: TGTGCCAGCGGGCGTCGTGGGACTAGCGGGAATGAGCAGTTCTTC.

The rearrangement joins TRBV6-2 or TRBV6-3 to TRBJ2-7; D possibly corresponds to TRBD1 (5 bases). From germline, CDR1 is MNHEY and CDR2 SVGEGT. This CDR3 is 17 amino acids long. The V gene lost 5 bases and the J gene lost 2 bases, with 22 bases spanning the gap. This CDR3 reads CASSPLSATARPYEQYF. CDR3 nucleotides: TGTGCCAGCAGTCCTCTCTCCGCGACAGCCAGACCCTACGAGCAGTACTTC.

For this clonotype: A junction boundary mismatches the germline segment, possibly from a read error. The V call is TRBV12-3 or TRBV12-4, the J call TRBJ2-1; 8 positions agree with TRBD2. This CDR3 comprises 16 residues. The chain's CDR3 is CARSLSASGGLNEQFF. Written as DNA, the CDR3 is TGTGCCAGAAGTTTATCGGCCAGCGGGGGACTCAATGAGCAGTTCTTC.

Turning to this clonotype: As the CDR3 is not closed by the conserved phenylalanine or tryptophan, this likely results from a read error. This chain links TRBV7-9 with TRBJ2-1; a weak D match, TRBD2 (5 bases). The CDR3 length is 12 residues. V was clipped by 8 bases and J by 8 bases, with 13 bases between them. Germline-derived CDR1 and CDR2 are SEHNR and FQNEAQ (reference sequence). The CDR3 here is CASGSGRHEQFS. CDR3 DNA: TGTGCCAGCGGAAGCGGACGTCATGAGCAGTTCTCC.

The count of this clonotype is one. The junction departs from germline at one end; a sequencing error may be responsible. For the CDR3, the DNA is TGTGCCATTCCCTACTGGAATAGCAGTCAGCCACAGCATTTT. Protein: CAIPYWNSSQPQHF. The gene calls are TRBV10-3 and TRBJ1-5; D is uncertain. The CDR3 sequence is 14 residues long. The germline gives CDR1 ENHRY, CDR2 SYGVKD.